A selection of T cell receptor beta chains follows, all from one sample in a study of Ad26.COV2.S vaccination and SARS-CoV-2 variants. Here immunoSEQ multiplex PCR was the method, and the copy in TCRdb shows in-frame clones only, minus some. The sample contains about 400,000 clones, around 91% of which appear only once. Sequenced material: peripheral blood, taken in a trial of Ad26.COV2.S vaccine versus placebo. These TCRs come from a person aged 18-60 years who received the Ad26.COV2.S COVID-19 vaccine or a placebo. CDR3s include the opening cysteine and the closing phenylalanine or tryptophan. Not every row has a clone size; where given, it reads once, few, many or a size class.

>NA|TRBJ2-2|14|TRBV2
CASGSDRGFGELFF
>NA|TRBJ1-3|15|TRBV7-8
CASSLVRNSGNTIYF
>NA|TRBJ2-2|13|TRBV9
CASSALGTGELFF
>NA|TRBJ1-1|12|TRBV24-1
CATSARAGEAFF
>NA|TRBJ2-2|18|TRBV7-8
CASSLSVSAGMMTGELFF
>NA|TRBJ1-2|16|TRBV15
CATSRDLWGLLYGYTF
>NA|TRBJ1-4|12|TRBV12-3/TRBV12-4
CASSRTDEKLFF
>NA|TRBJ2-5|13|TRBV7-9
CASSLVYEETQYF
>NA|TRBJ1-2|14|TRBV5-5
CASSLQGANYGYTF
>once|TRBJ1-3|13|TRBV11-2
CASSTPWENTIYF
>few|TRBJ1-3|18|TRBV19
CASSILGGQRNSGNTIYF
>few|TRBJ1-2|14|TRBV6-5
CAAGGFGIVYGYTF